The T cell receptor beta chain described here comes from a study of metastatic and nonmetastatic thyroid tumors. Whole-study context: Comparison of repertoires was carried out across blood and tumor or nodule tissue from malignant and benign thyroid patients.

In germline, CDR1 is SGHDN, CDR2 FVKESK. The CDR3 covers 13 residues. Trimming cost V 7 bases and J 3 bases, with 12 bases left between them. The entire patient cohort was treatment-naive prior to thyroid surgery. TCRdb reanalyzed the PCR reads with MiXCR. Of about 28,000 clones detected, 20% to 25% appear once; the ten largest clones hold about two fifths. Sequencing used blood. This chain connects TRBV14 to TRBJ1-1; D not resolved. This receptor was identified in a female donor with papillary thyroid cancer or a benign thyroid nodule (not recorded which). Some clones in this sample may be carry-over from other donors' samples. The CDR3 sequence: CASNPKGHTEAFF. The CDR3 DNA reads TGTGCCAGCAACCCCAAAGGTCACACTGAAGCTTTCTTT. Combining the CDR3 with reference TRBV14 and TRBJ1-1 gives the whole variable domain EAGVTQFPSHSVIEKGQTVTLRCDPISGHDNLYWYRRVMGKEIKFLLHFVKESKQDESGMPNNRFLAERTGGTYSTLKVQPAELEDSGVYFCASNPKGHTEAFFGQGTRLTVV.